One and the same sample provided the 17 T cell receptor beta chains below, sequenced in a study of post-analysis software for immune sequencing data. The antigens of these receptors remain unknown. Unique molecular identifiers tagged the TCR beta cDNA libraries. TCRdb re-called the PCR reads with MiXCR, one entry per CDR3 protein. The top ten hold more than 3% of the sample, which has about 200,000 distinct CDR3 sequences, over 25% seen once. Study results and caveats: Patients carried roughly 5 TRBV segments more frequently than controls did, and TRBV5-6, TRBV5-1 and TRBV20-1 were among them.

The sample consisted of blood. The receptors shown here come from a girl aged 2-17 years with multiple sclerosis.

This clonotype has a handful of counts. The V call is TRBV29-1, the J call TRBJ1-1, with D maybe TRBD1 (5 bases). This CDR3 spans 13 amino acids. V lost 3 bases to trimming and J lost 4 bases, with 12 bases between them. CDR1 and CDR2 from the germline V gene are SQVTM and ANQGSEA. CDR3 coding DNA: TGCAGCGTTGATGCTGGGGCTATCACTGAAGCTTTCTTT. It specifies CSVDAGAITEAFF.

This clonotype was counted many times. The chain uses TRBV7-4 and TRBJ2-3; 9 bases line up with TRBD1. This CDR3 has 16 residues. Germline trimming cut 6 bases from V and 4 bases from J; bases unmatched to any gene: 11. Germline V gene data show CDR1 as SGHVT and CDR2 as SQSDAQ. The CDR3: CASRRTGVPQADTQYF. Here the CDR3 DNA reads TGTGCCAGCAGAAGGACAGGGGTCCCCCAGGCAGATACGCAGTATTTT.

This clonotype was recorded only once. This may arise from a read error, as a much more abundant clone is one base away. The CDR3 loop is CASSFGTGGNEQYF. CDR3 DNA: TGCGCCAGCAGCTTCGGGACAGGGGGGAATGAGCAGTACTTC. The chain links TRBV5-1 to TRBJ2-5; 11 bases map to TRBD1. This CDR3 has 14 amino acids. Germline V gene data show CDR1 as SGHRS and CDR2 as YFSETQ. J lost 11 bases, V lost 2 bases, and 8 bases had no gene match.

Comment on this clonotype: This sequence may be a read error, since a much larger clone differs from it by one base. V gene TRBV7-9 combines with J gene TRBJ2-7; tentative D call: TRBD2 (6 bases). The CDR3 loop spans 13 amino acids. Germline CDR1 reads SEHNR; CDR2 reads FQNEAQ (reference sequence). This CDR3 is CASSVAGGRGQYF. The DNA for the CDR3 is TGTGCCAGCAGCGTAGCAGGAGGGCGCGGGCAGTACTTC.

Note on this clonotype: One junction end disagrees with the germline gene, perhaps due to a read error. The V call is TRBV12-3 or TRBV12-4, the J call TRBJ1-4; D gene ambiguous. This CDR3 is 17 amino acids long. The CDR3 DNA reads as TGTGCCAGCAGTTTAGTCCAGGAGAACCCAACTAATGAAGAACTGTTTTTT. Translation: CASSLVQENPTNEELFF.

As to this clonotype: This clone may be a read error of a much larger clone one base away. The rearrangement uses TRBV5-1 and TRBJ2-1, with 12 bases fitting TRBD1. The DNA matches TRBJ2-7 better at its end, which makes the J call doubtful. Per germline, CDR1 SGHRS and CDR2 YFSETQ. The CDR3 has 15 residues. The chain's CDR3 is CASSAGQGAWNEQYF. The CDR3 DNA reads as TGCGCCAGCAGCGCGGGACAGGGGGCCTGGAATGAGCAGTACTTC.

In its sample, this clonotype was seen a few times. The J gene is TRBJ2-1, the V gene TRBV5-1; D is perhaps TRBD2 (6 bases). Per germline, CDR1 SGHRS and CDR2 YFSETQ. CDR3 length: 14 residues. V dropped 6 bases and J dropped 0 bases, with 10 bases sitting between them. The CDR3, as DNA: TGCGCCAGCAATCGCGGGGTCTCCTACAATGAGCAGTTCTTC. Translating gives CASNRGVSYNEQFF. The complete variable domain, with remaining parts taken from reference TRBV5-1 and TRBJ2-1, reads KAGVTQTPRYLIKTRGQQVTLSCSPISGHRSVSWYQQTPGQGLQFLFEYFSETQRNKGNFPGRFSGRQFSNSRSEMNVSTLELGDSALYLCASNRGVSYNEQFFGPGTRLTVL.

CDR3 in amino acids: CATSRGKDGKLFF. The CDR3 DNA sequence: TGTGCCACCAGCAGAGGTAAAGACGGAAAACTGTTTTTT. V is TRBV15 and J is TRBJ1-4; D is unclear. Per germline, CDR1 LNHNV and CDR2 YYDKDF (reference sequence). The CDR3 is 13 amino acids. Between the trimmed V and J ends, which lost 1 base and 10 bases, there was a span of 10 bases.

V gene TRBV6-5 combines with J gene TRBJ2-3, with D perhaps matching TRBD2 (6 bases). The CDR3 contains 13 residues. Trimming cost V 7 bases and J 3 bases, with 11 bases left between them. The germline V gene has CDR1 MNHEY and CDR2 SVGAGI. The CDR3 protein is CASMGTGTDTQYF. CDR3 coding DNA: TGTGCCAGCATGGGGACTGGGACAGATACGCAGTATTTT.

The chain combines TRBV27 with TRBJ2-5, with 12 nucleotides matching TRBD2. Trimming at V came to 6 bases and at J to 11 bases, leaving 13 bases not matched to a gene. CDR1 and CDR2 from the germline V gene are MNHEY and SMNVEV (reference sequence). CDR3 length: 15 residues. Written as DNA, the CDR3 is TGTGCCAGCAGCCTCCTAGCGGGGGGGTACAATGAGCAGTACTTC. Amino acids: CASSLLAGGYNEQYF.

This clonotype was seen only a few times. A junction boundary mismatches the germline segment, possibly from a read error. This chain connects TRBV12-3 or TRBV12-4 to TRBJ1-5; tentative D call: TRBD1 (5 bases). The length of the CDR3 is 15 residues. The CDR3 DNA reads TGTGCCGGCAGAAAGGACAACCGACGCAATCAGCCCCAGCATTTT. Protein sequence: CAGRKDNRRNQPQHF.

The rearrangement joins TRBV18 to TRBJ2-7, with 7 bases lining up with TRBD1. This CDR3 contains 16 residues. Trimming took 6 bases from V and 2 from J; bases not matched to a gene: 13. Looked up from germline, CDR1 is KGHSH and CDR2 is LQKENI. Here the CDR3 reads CASSPVPPGGTYEQYF. CDR3 nucleotides: TGTGCCAGCTCCCCGGTGCCCCCAGGGGGTACCTACGAGCAGTACTTC.

As for this clonotype: Possible read error: a much larger clone is one base away. The chain carries TRBV5-5 and TRBJ2-1; D not certain. Germline loops: CDR1 SGHKS, CDR2 YYEKEE (reference sequence). CDR3 size: 14 residues. Trimming shortened V by 2 bases and J by 13 bases, and 19 bases separated the two germline ends. CDR3 loop: CASSFDDLGKTQFF. CDR3 coding DNA: TGTGCCAGCAGCTTCGATGATTTGGGAAAGACCCAGTTCTTC.

This clonotype was picked up many times. The genes are TRBV29-1 and TRBJ1-1; D is ambiguous. This CDR3 has 13 amino acids. In germline, CDR1 is SQVTM, CDR2 ANQGSEA. V was cut by 7 bases and J by 4 bases, with 16 bases left in between. DNA of the CDR3: TGCAGCGCCAATCCCGGACGGAGCACTGAAGCTTTCTTT. Protein product: CSANPGRSTEAFF.

The chain employs TRBV6-5 and TRBJ2-7; 9 nucleotides line up with TRBD2. This CDR3 has 15 amino acids. Germline CDR1 and CDR2: MNHEY and SVGAGI. The ends lost 5 bases at V and 7 bases at J; junction bases unmatched: 12. For the CDR3, the DNA is TGTGCCAGCAGTAGAGCGGGGGGTTCCTACAATGAGCAGTACTTC. Protein product: CASSRAGGSYNEQYF.

This clonotype showed up just a few times. The V call is TRBV6-1, the J call TRBJ2-7; weak D call: TRBD1 (6 bases). Looked up from germline, CDR1 is MNHNS and CDR2 is SASEGT. CDR3 length: 15 amino acids. Deletions cut 4 bases from V and 0 bases from J, with 13 bases between. The CDR3: CASSGATGDSYEQYF. The DNA of the CDR3 is TGTGCCAGCAGTGGTGCGACAGGAGACTCCTACGAGCAGTACTTC.

The chain is built from TRBV5-5 and TRBJ1-4, with D possibly matching TRBD1 (6 bases). V lost 5 bases to trimming and J lost 6 bases, with 17 bases between them. The CDR3 has 15 residues. Germline assignment: CDR1 SGHKS and CDR2 YYEKEE (reference sequence). Here the CDR3 reads CASSTPGAGDEKLFF. In nucleotides, the CDR3 is TGTGCCAGCAGTACCCCCGGGGCAGGGGATGAAAAACTGTTTTTT.